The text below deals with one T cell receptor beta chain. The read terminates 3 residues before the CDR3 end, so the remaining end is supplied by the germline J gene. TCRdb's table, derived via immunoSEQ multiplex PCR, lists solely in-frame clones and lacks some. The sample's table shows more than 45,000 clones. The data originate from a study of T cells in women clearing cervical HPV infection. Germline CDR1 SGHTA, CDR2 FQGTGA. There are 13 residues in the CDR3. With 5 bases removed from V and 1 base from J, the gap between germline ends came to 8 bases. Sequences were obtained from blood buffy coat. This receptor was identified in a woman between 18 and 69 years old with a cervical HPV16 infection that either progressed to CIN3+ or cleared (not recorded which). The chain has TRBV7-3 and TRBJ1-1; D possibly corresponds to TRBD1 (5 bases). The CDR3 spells CASSPTGNTEAFF. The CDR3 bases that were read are TGTGCCAGCAGCCCCACAGGGAACACTGAA. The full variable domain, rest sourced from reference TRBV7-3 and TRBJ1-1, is GAGVSQTPSNKVTEKGKYVELRCDPISGHTALYWYRQSLGQGPEFLIYFQGTGAADDSGLPNDRFFAVRPEGSVSTLKIQRTERGDSAVYLCASSPTGNTEAFFGQGTRLTVV.